This passage covers 9 T cell receptor beta chains from one sample sequenced in a study of blood T cell repertoires in COVID-19. Sequencing used immunoSEQ multiplex PCR; TCRdb keeps in-frame clones, though not all of them. The sample lists 130,000 to 150,000 clones, about 86% seen once, with 8.2% in the top ten. The sequencing sample was made of peripheral blood. The source of these receptors is a human donor in a cohort sampled during active COVID-19.

The table lists this clone with a few counts. V is TRBV24-1 and J is TRBJ1-2; D call uncertain. Germline V gives CDR1 KGHDR, CDR2 SFDVKD. V lost 12 bases, J lost 1 base, and 20 bases lay in between. The CDR3 consists of 15 residues. CDR3 coding DNA: TGTGCCCCACCGGTGGGCAGGCCGGTTAACTATGGCTACACCTTC. Translated: CAPPVGRPVNYGYTF.

This chain uses TRBV7-6 with TRBJ2-2; no clear D gene. CDR3 length: 15 residues. Germline V gene lookup returns CDR1 SGHVS and CDR2 FNYEAQ. V lost 5 bases and J lost 1, with 11 bases in between. The CDR3 DNA sequence: TGTGCCAGCAGCCCGACACGACAGAACACCGGGGAGCTGTTTTTT. Protein: CASSPTRQNTGELFF.

This chain connects TRBV5-6 to TRBJ2-1; 9 positions agree with TRBD1. CDR1 is SGHDT, CDR2 YYEEEE, per germline. The CDR3 has 18 residues. J lost 4 bases, V lost 0 bases, and 11 bases had no gene match. The CDR3 reads CASSLVAPTGGAYNEQFF. The CDR3 DNA reads as TGTGCCAGCAGCTTGGTAGCTCCCACAGGGGGCGCGTACAATGAGCAGTTCTTC.

V gene TRBV7-2 combines with J gene TRBJ1-1; TRBD1 aligns across 8 bases. Germline CDR1 reads SGHTA; CDR2 reads FQGNSA. The CDR3 is 16 amino acids. After removal of 5 bases from V and 0 bases from J, the junction contained 8 bases not matched to a gene. The CDR3 region has the DNA TGTGCCAGCAGCGCCCGGACAGGGACTATGAACACTGAAGCTTTCTTT. This translates into CASSARTGTMNTEAFF.

This rearrangement joins TRBV13 to TRBJ1-2; D is undetermined. The CDR3 runs to 14 residues. Looked up from germline, CDR1 is PRHDT and CDR2 is FYEKMQ (reference sequence). V gave up 2 bases and J gave up 4 bases, with 11 bases separating them. CDR3 residues: CASSLQALAYGYTF. CDR3 bases: TGTGCCAGCAGCTTACAGGCCCTCGCCTATGGCTACACCTTC.

This chain connects TRBV7-8 to TRBJ2-1, with a tentative D call TRBD2 (6 bases). This CDR3 is built from 16 residues. The V end lost 3 bases, the J end lost 4 bases, and 16 bases lay between the germline ends. In germline, CDR1 is SGHVS, CDR2 FQNEAQ. The CDR3 sequence is CASSFGIGLPYNEQFF. CDR3 coding DNA: TGTGCCAGCAGCTTCGGAATCGGACTACCGTACAATGAGCAGTTCTTC.

V gene TRBV27 combines with J gene TRBJ1-2; unclear D gene. The CDR3 length is 13 residues. Germline V CDR1 and CDR2: MNHEY, SMNVEV (reference sequence). Trimming cost V 2 bases and J 2 bases, with 6 bases left between them. This chain's CDR3 is CASSLRENYGYTF. The CDR3 DNA sequence: TGTGCCAGCAGTTTAAGGGAGAACTATGGCTACACCTTC.

The chain couples TRBV11-2 to TRBJ2-3; a possible D gene is TRBD2 (6 bases). V was clipped by 2 bases and J by 0 bases, with 12 bases between them. Germline assignment: CDR1 SGHAT and CDR2 FQNNGV. This CDR3 has 16 amino acids. CDR3 amino acids: CASSLLASASTDTQYF. CDR3 in DNA: TGTGCCAGCAGCTTATTAGCTAGCGCTAGCACAGATACGCAGTATTTT.

The chain employs TRBV5-1 and TRBJ2-6, with a weak D call TRBD2 (5 bases). CDR1 is SGHRS and CDR2 is YFSETQ in the germline V gene. The CDR3 covers 17 residues. The V gene lost 0 bases and the J gene lost 4 bases, with 14 bases spanning the gap. The CDR3 spells CASSLAGVSGGANVLTF. The CDR3 DNA is TGCGCCAGCAGCTTGGCCGGGGTCTCGGGCGGGGCCAACGTCCTGACTTTC. The full variable domain, rest sourced from reference TRBV5-1 and TRBJ2-6, is KAGVTQTPRYLIKTRGQQVTLSCSPISGHRSVSWYQQTPGQGLQFLFEYFSETQRNKGNFPGRFSGRQFSNSRSEMNVSTLELGDSALYLCASSLAGVSGGANVLTFGAGSRLTVL.